This T cell receptor (beta chain) emerged from a study of blood T cell repertoires in COVID-19. About the study: COVID-19 samples from acute and convalescent phases originated in the United States, Italy and Spain.

The CDR3 is made up of 14 amino acids. Germline assignment: CDR1 SNHLY and CDR2 FYNNEI. Trimming left V 4 bases short and J 7 bases short, with 15 bases between. Original processing methods: Cell counts per sample came from amplifying reference gene primers. Repertoires were generated with immunoSEQ multiplex PCR, while TCRdb's copy carries only in-frame clones and drops some. V and J calls and clone size are those listed in that table; D and trimming were worked out from the DNA. Among some 260,000 clones listed, 70% to 90% were seen once. This clonotype was obtained from a young man with active or convalescent COVID-19. This rearrangement joins TRBV2 to TRBJ2-3, with D perhaps TRBD1 (6 bases). The sequenced sample was peripheral blood. The CDR3 region has the DNA TGTGCCAGCAGTGGAAGGGGGACGGGAAATACGCAGTATTTT. Translated, it gives CASSGRGTGNTQYF.